The 16 T cell receptor beta chains below were found in one sample sequenced in a study of T cells in Graves' hyperthyroidism and ophthalmopathy. TCR beta CDR3 region amplification was performed from RNA transcripts. Primed by the HTBI set, a first-round RT-PCR was run on the TCR CDR3. TCRdb analysed the multiplex PCR reads with MiXCR anew, one entry per CDR3 protein. The data contain some 350,000 distinct CDR3 sequences, just under 25% of them seen just once; the ten biggest clones take up less than 85%. The sequenced sample was blood. These receptors were collected from a man aged 50 to 60 with Graves' hyperthyroidism.

This clonotype was seen only a few times. The chain is built from TRBV7-3 and TRBJ2-3, with D perhaps matching TRBD1 (6 bases). Deletions cut 1 base from V and 5 bases from J, with 7 bases between. Germline V gene lookup returns CDR1 SGHTA and CDR2 FQGTGA. The length of the CDR3 is 13 residues. CDR3 sequence (DNA): TGTGCCAGCAGCTTAATAGGGGGAGATACGCAGTATTTT. Its protein is CASSLIGGDTQYF.

This clonotype was picked up a small number of times. The chain combines TRBV28 with TRBJ1-2; possibly TRBD1 for D (5 bases). The length of the CDR3 is 14 residues. Trimming took 6 bases from V and 8 from J, leaving 19 bases between them. Germline CDR1 is MDHEN and CDR2 is SYDVKM. Written as DNA, the CDR3 is TGTGCCAGCAGCATCCCTGGGGGGTACACAGGCTACACCTTC. It codes for CASSIPGGYTGYTF.

CDR3 DNA: TGTGCCAGCAGCTTAACGGGAGCTACGACCGGGGAGCTGTTTTTT. As protein: CASSLTGATTGELFF. The J gene is TRBJ2-2, the V gene TRBV7-3; a weak D match, TRBD2 (5 bases). Germline V lookup: CDR1 SGHTA, CDR2 FQGTGA. This CDR3 contains 15 residues. The V end was cut by 0 bases, the J end by 5 bases, with 10 bases between. The complete variable domain, with remaining parts taken from reference TRBV7-3 and TRBJ2-2, reads GAGVSQTPSNKVTEKGKYVELRCDPISGHTALYWYRQSLGQGPEFLIYFQGTGAADDSGLPNDRFFAVRPEGSVSTLKIQRTERGDSAVYLCASSLTGATTGELFFGEGSRLTVL.

This clonotype turned up a few times. The chain links TRBV5-1 to TRBJ2-2; D may match TRBD1 or TRBD2 (5 bases each). V was cut by 0 bases and J by 6 bases, with 15 bases left in between. Per germline, CDR1 SGHRS and CDR2 YFSETQ. CDR3 size: 16 residues. CDR3 nucleotides: TGCGCCAGCAGCTTGGTTGTCGGGGCGGGCGCCGGGGAGCTGTTTTTT. Encoded protein: CASSLVVGAGAGELFF.

The gene calls are TRBV27 and TRBJ1-5; 7 bases map to TRBD1. This CDR3 spans 15 amino acids. With V trimmed by 5 bases and J by 3 bases, 7 bases remained unmatched. Looked up from germline, CDR1 is MNHEY and CDR2 is SMNVEV (reference sequence). CDR3 coding DNA: TGTGCCAGCAGTCTCGCGACAGGGACCAATCAGCCCCAGCATTTT. Translation gives CASSLATGTNQPQHF.

The chain combines TRBV6-1 with TRBJ2-5, with 9 bases fitting TRBD2. Per germline, CDR1 MNHNS and CDR2 SASEGT. Trimming cost V 2 bases and J 5 bases; bases outside gene matches: 9. The CDR3 extends over 16 amino acids. The CDR3 DNA reads as TGTGCCAGCAGTGAACTGGCTAGCGGGGTGGCGGAGACCCAGTACTTC. Translation: CASSELASGVAETQYF.

The chain joins TRBV6-2 or TRBV6-3 to TRBJ1-1; D remains ambiguous. The germline CDR1 and CDR2 sequences are MNHEY and SVGEGT. V shed 2 bases and J shed 0 bases, with 7 bases lying between them. CDR3 size: 14 residues. The DNA for the CDR3 is TGTGCCAGCAGTTACGTCAGCTTGAACACTGAAGCTTTCTTT. Its protein is CASSYVSLNTEAFF.

The chain recombines TRBV2 with TRBJ2-3; TRBD1 agrees at 9 bases. Germline CDR1 reads SNHLY; CDR2 reads FYNNEI. CDR3 length: 14 amino acids. Unmatched junction bases numbered 3, after V lost 4 bases and J lost 4 bases. The CDR3 reads CASSAGTGPDTQYF. The CDR3 region has the DNA TGTGCCAGCAGTGCCGGGACAGGGCCAGATACGCAGTATTTT.

This clonotype was counted a few times. The chain's CDR3 is CASSLNQGVTEAFF. CDR3 in DNA: TGTGCCAGCAGTCTGAACCAGGGGGTCACTGAAGCTTTCTTT. The chain has TRBV12-3 or TRBV12-4 and TRBJ1-1; 7 bases are shared with TRBD1. V shed 5 bases and J 4 bases; nucleotides not matched to a gene: 7. This CDR3 contains 14 residues.

This chain connects TRBV20-1 to TRBJ2-5, with TRBD2 matching 10 bases. Germline CDR1 and CDR2: DFQATT and SNEGSKA (reference sequence). This CDR3 is 17 amino acids long. J lost 4 bases, V lost 7 bases, and 18 bases had no gene match. CDR3 DNA sequence: TGCAGTGTTTCTTTTCTAGCGGGGGTTCTCAGGGGAGAGACCCAGTACTTC. Translated, it gives CSVSFLAGVLRGETQYF.

The rearrangement uses TRBV7-9 and TRBJ2-5; 10 nucleotides match TRBD2. Germline values: CDR1 SEHNR, CDR2 FQNEAQ (reference sequence). After removal of 2 bases from V and 5 bases from J, the junction contained 8 bases not matched to a gene. This CDR3 region has 16 residues. CDR3 sequence: CASSLQSPSGSETQYF. The CDR3, as DNA: TGTGCCAGCAGCTTACAGTCTCCTAGCGGGAGTGAGACCCAGTACTTC.

As for this clonotype: This CDR3 is missing its conserved last phenylalanine or tryptophan, likely due to a read error. The chain employs TRBV29-1 and TRBJ1-1, with D maybe TRBD1 (5 bases). Trimming left V 6 bases short and J 0 bases short, with 11 bases between. This CDR3 contains 13 residues. Per the germline V gene, CDR1 is SQVTM and CDR2 is ANQGSEA. The chain's CDR3 is CSVATAMNTEAFL. CDR3 DNA sequence: TGCAGCGTAGCGACAGCGATGAACACTGAAGCTTTCCTT.

This clonotype occurred a few times. J is TRBJ2-7 and V is TRBV7-2, with D maybe TRBD1 (7 bases). The CDR3 consists of 14 residues. CDR1 and CDR2 from the germline V gene are SGHTA and FQGNSA. V lost 6 bases, J lost 5 bases, and 17 bases lay in between. The CDR3 sequence is CASSPLAGGHEQYF. The CDR3 nucleotides read TGTGCCAGCAGTCCCCTAGCAGGGGGGCACGAGCAGTACTTC. The full variable domain, completed using reference TRBV7-2 and TRBJ2-7, is GAGVSQSPSNKVTEKGKDVELRCDPISGHTALYWYRQSLGQGLEFLIYFQGNSAPDKSGLPSDRFSAERTGGSVSTLTIQRTQQEDSAVYLCASSPLAGGHEQYFGPGTRLTVT.

This chain joins TRBV6-1 and TRBJ1-2; tentative D call: TRBD1 (6 bases). CDR3 length: 13 residues. V was clipped by 10 bases and J by 8 bases, with 20 bases between them. Germline CDR1 reads MNHNS; CDR2 reads SASEGT. The CDR3 is CAIRPAGERGYTF. The DNA for the CDR3 is TGTGCCATTCGACCGGCAGGGGAACGCGGCTACACCTTC.

The chain recombines TRBV20-1 with TRBJ2-5; D is tentatively TRBD1 or TRBD2 (5 bases each). The CDR3 is 12 residues long. Trimming took 3 bases from V and 7 from J, leaving 12 bases between them. From germline, CDR1 is DFQATT and CDR2 SNEGSKA (reference sequence). The CDR3 sequence: CSASGAGRTQYF. For the CDR3, the DNA is TGCAGTGCTAGCGGGGCAGGGCGGACCCAGTACTTC.

This clonotype was picked up many times. In DNA, the CDR3 is TGTGCCAGCAGTGACCTTTTACGGTCCTACGAGCAGTACTTC. Translation gives CASSDLLRSYEQYF. The rearrangement links TRBV28 to TRBJ2-7, with unresolved D. V gave up 5 bases and J gave up 1 base, with 12 bases separating them. The CDR3 covers 14 residues. Germline V gene sequence: CDR1 MDHEN, CDR2 SYDVKM.